The source of this TCR beta chain is a study of PD-L1 blockade in urothelial cancer. Study background: Between 0 and 3 prior chemotherapy regimens had been given to patients.

Time point specified: pretreatment peripheral blood. The V gene lost 4 bases and the J gene lost 9 bases, with 17 bases spanning the gap. Germline-derived CDR1 and CDR2 are SGDLS and YYNGEE. This CDR3 is built from 13 residues. Libraries were prepared by immunoSEQ multiplex PCR; TCRdb keeps only in-frame clonotypes and omits some of them. Among nearly 35,000 clones listed, approximately 84% were seen once. The sequence derives from a man between 60 and 70 years old with urothelial cancer. The chain uses TRBV9 and TRBJ2-7; possibly TRBD2 for D (6 bases). This material consisted of PBMCs, taken around atezolizumab (anti-PD-L1) treatment. The CDR3 spells CASSPYSTSRQYF. The CDR3 nucleotides read TGTGCCAGCAGCCCCTACTCCACTAGCCGGCAGTACTTC.